Detailed here is one T cell receptor beta chain. Its antigen is as yet unknown. While unrecorded immune exposures were likely, the donors were nominally healthy when sampled. The sample belongs to a study of cytomegalovirus exposure and HLA in healthy donors. Overall study context: From HLA-typed donors, an early data release held some 80 million unique TCRs. Study-wide findings and caveats: It was about 150 TCR beta chains that were listed as cytomegalovirus-associated.

60 Vbeta and 13 Jbeta primers were used in PCR. Produced via immunoSEQ multiplex PCR; TCRdb's table is partial and in-frame only. The sample consists of approximately 76,000 clones, 55% to 75% of them appearing once. Germline V lookup: CDR1 MNHNS, CDR2 SASEGT. The ends were cut back, 0 bases at V and 0 bases at J, with 11 bases in the middle. The CDR3 loop spans 16 amino acids. This rearrangement joins TRBV6-1 to TRBJ1-2; a weak D match, TRBD1 (5 bases). Sample: PBMCs. The sequence came from a man aged 25-40 years in good health and CMV-seropositive. The CDR3 DNA reads as TGTGCCAGCAGTGAAGCAAGCGGGGCTTCTAACTATGGCTACACCTTC. Translating gives CASSEASGASNYGYTF.